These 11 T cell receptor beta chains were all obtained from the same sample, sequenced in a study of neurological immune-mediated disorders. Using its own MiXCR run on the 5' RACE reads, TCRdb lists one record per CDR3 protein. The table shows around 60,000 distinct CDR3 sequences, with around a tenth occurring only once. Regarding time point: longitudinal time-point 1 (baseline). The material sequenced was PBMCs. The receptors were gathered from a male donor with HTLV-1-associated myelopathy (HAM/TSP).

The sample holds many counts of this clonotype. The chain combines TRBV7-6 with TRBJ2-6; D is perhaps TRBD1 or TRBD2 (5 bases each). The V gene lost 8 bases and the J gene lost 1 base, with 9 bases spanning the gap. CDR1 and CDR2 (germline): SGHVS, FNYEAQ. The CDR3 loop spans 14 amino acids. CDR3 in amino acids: CASSGLSGANVLTF. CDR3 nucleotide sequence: TGTGCCAGCTCGGGGCTATCTGGGGCCAACGTCCTGACTTTC. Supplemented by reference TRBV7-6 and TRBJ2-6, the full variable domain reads GAGVSQSPRYKVTKRGQDVALRCDPISGHVSLYWYRQALGQGPEFLTYFNYEAQQDKSGLPNDRFSAERPEGSISTLTIQRTEQRDSAMYRCASSGLSGANVLTFGAGSRLTVL.

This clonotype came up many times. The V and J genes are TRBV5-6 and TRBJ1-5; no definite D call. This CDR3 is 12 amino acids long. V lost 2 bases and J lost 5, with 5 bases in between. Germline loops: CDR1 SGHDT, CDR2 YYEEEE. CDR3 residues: CASSLRDQPQHF. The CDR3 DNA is TGTGCCAGCAGCTTACGGGATCAGCCCCAGCATTTT.

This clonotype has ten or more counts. CDR3 region: CASSIQGAQQPQHF. Written as DNA, the CDR3 is TGTGCCAGCTCAATACAGGGGGCTCAGCAGCCCCAGCATTTT. The chain is built from TRBV18 and TRBJ1-5; TRBD1 agrees at 9 bases. Germline-derived CDR1 and CDR2 are KGHSH and LQKENI. V shed 5 bases and J 7 bases; nucleotides not matched to a gene: 6. CDR3 length: 14 residues.

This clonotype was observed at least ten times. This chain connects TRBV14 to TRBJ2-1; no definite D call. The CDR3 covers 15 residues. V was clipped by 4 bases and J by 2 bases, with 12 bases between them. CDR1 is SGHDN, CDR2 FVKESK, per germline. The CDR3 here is CASSPLGRTYNEQFF. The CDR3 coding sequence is TGTGCCAGCAGCCCCCTAGGCCGGACCTACAATGAGCAGTTCTTC.

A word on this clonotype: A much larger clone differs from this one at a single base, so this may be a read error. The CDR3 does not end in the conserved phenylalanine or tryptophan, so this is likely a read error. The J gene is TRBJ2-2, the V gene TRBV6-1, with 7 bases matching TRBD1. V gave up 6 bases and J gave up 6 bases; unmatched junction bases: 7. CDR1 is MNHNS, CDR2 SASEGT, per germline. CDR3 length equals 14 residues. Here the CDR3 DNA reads TGTGCCAGCAGGCGCCAGGGGGTCGCCGGGGAGCTGTTTCTT. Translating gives CASRRQGVAGELFL.

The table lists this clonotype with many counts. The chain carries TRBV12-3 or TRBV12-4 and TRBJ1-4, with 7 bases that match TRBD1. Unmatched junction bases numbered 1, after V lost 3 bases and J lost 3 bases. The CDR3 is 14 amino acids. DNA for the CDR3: TGTGCCAGCAGTTTGGGGACAGCTAATGAAAAACTGTTTTTT. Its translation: CASSLGTANEKLFF.

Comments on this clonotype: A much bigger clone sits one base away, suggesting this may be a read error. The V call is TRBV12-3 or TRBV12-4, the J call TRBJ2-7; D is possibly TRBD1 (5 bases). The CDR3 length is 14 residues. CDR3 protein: CASSYGQISYEHYF. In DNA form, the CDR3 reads TGTGCCAGCAGTTATGGACAAATTTCCTACGAGCATTACTTC.

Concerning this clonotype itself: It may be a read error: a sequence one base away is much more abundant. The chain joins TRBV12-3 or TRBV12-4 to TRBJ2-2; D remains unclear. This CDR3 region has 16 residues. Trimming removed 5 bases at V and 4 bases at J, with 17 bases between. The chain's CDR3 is CASSPRASDRTGELFF. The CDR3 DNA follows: TGTGCCAGCAGTCCCCGGGCCTCGGATCGCACCGGGGAGCTGTTTTTT.

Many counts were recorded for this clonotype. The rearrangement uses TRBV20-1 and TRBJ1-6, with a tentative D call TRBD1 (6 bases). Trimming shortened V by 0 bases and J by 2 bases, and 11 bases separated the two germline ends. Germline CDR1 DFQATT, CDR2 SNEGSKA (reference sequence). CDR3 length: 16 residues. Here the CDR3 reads CSARDQGKTYNSPLHF. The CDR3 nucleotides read TGCAGTGCTAGAGACCAGGGGAAAACCTATAATTCACCCCTCCACTTT.

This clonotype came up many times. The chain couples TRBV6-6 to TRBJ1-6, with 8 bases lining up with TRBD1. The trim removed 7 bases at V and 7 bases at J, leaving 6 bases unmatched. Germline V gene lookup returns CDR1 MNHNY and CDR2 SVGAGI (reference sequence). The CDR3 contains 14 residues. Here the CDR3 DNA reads TGTGCCAGCACCCCGGGACAGGCAAATTCACCCCTCCACTTT. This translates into CASTPGQANSPLHF.

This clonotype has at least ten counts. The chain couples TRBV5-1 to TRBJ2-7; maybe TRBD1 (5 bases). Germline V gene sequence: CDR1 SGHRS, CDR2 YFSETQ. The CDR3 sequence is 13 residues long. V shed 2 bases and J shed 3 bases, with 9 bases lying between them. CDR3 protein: CASSLAGRYEQYF. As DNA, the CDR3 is TGCGCCAGCAGCTTAGCAGGGCGCTACGAGCAGTACTTC.